The present T cell receptor (beta chain) was sequenced within a study of blood T cell repertoires in COVID-19 (dated by TCRdb to the early 2020s). For the wider study: Samples covering the acute and convalescent phases of COVID-19 were provided by collaborators in the United States, Italy and Spain. The repertoires were released in a freely available public database intended as a resource for research on the immune response to SARS-CoV-2. Deeply sampled blood TCRbeta repertoires from subjects exposed to, actively infected with, or recovered from COVID-19 were included in the dataset. Where available, HLA class I and class II types were taken from metadata supplied by the sample provider and were not determined by assay-based typing. The sample metadata nearly always contained a de-identified subject ID, COVID-19 status, age in years and sex. The samples were drawn from the first 160 participants of the ongoing ImmuneRACE study and from 950 to 1,500 subjects provided by 6 global collaborators. The prospective study material was composed of cDNA or gDNA derived from T cells, B-cell-depleted T cells, or PBMCs.

Here is what the overall study found, with its caveats: The amount of clinical and demographic metadata varied by source and participant and was provided uncurated.

As encoded in the germline V gene, CDR1 is MNHEY while CDR2 is SVGAGI. The CDR3 covers 16 residues, taking in both the cysteine and the phenylalanine. Here the CDR3 DNA is all that survives: 48 bases in frame from base 1. The germline ends are 11 bases apart after V is trimmed by 0 bases and J by 0 bases. The immunoSEQ Assay, a bias-controlled multiplex PCR, was used to amplify TCRbeta CDR3 regions from genomic DNA. The source study handled its data this way. Within the assay, amplification of reference gene primers was used to estimate how many nucleated cells each sample contained. To quantify the absolute abundance of each unique TCRbeta CDR3 rearrangement, sequence reads were collapsed and filtered. For each sample, productive Simpson clonality was calculated as the square root of Simpson's diversity index over productive rearrangements. Not all clones reach the TCRdb copy of this immuneACCESS table, which keeps in-frame sequences only. Checked studies attribute under half of the gap to unresolved V genes and leave the rest unexplained. For V, J and clone size, that table is used; D and trimming come from the DNA. The sample includes over 150,000 clones, with approximately 85% observed a single time. About 0.63% of the sample lies in the top ten.

Regarding this clone: Its specific antigen is unknown. Per-nucleotide qualities are absent, and no much larger clonotype sits a single base away.

One collaborating source in Seattle enrolled patients during active infection and followed them longitudinally through the course of disease. Each collaborating institution followed its own protocols to collect whole blood in K2EDTA tubes. For TCRbeta analysis, collaborators shipped samples in one of three forms: frozen whole blood, isolated PBMCs, or DNA extracted from either of those sample types. The sample comprised peripheral blood. The clonotype was recovered from a man aged 55 to 70 with COVID-19, enrolled during active disease. This chain is built from TRBV6-5 and TRBJ1-1; the D gene is unclear. For the CDR3, the sequence is CASSYSSQYMNTEAFF. The DNA sequence reads TGTGCCAGCAGTTACTCGTCCCAGTACATGAACACTGAAGCTTTCTTT.